The TCR beta chain described here comes from a study of shared clonotypes between healthy human individuals. Study context: Donors had three CD4 naive, three CD4 memory, two CD8 naive and one CD8 memory plate apiece.

In regard to this clone: Other DNA variants within this sample encode the same CDR3.

Data came from immunoSEQ multiplex PCR; TCRdb stores just in-frame clones and leaves some out. The table records a few million clones, around nine tenths of them present only once. Sequenced: naive CD4+ T cells sorted from blood. The subset denotes: CD45RA+ positively selected. The receptor comes from a man in his late teens or twenties in good health.

CDR3 nucleotide sequence: TGCGCCAGCAGCCTGGAACTAGCGGGCTACAATGAGCAGTTCTTC. It is translated as CASSLELAGYNEQFF. The chain combines TRBV5-1 with TRBJ2-1, with 9 bases aligning to TRBD2. Trimming at V came to 4 bases and at J to 3 bases, leaving 5 bases not matched to a gene. CDR3 length: 15 amino acids. The germline gives CDR1 SGHRS, CDR2 YFSETQ.